The 16 T cell receptor beta chains reported below all come from one sample, sequenced in a study of low-dose radiotherapy and immunotherapy resistance in tumors. Time point in this sample: before trial treatment. TRAV- and TRBV-specific primers were used for first-strand cDNA, which covered alpha and beta chains. TCR amplification ran approximately 20 PCR cycles using constant-region and V-primer adapter primers. TCRdb called the reads again in MiXCR, with one record for every CDR3 protein. The sample holds tens of thousands of distinct CDR3 sequences, 15% to 20% seen once. The source material was PBMCs, sampled before treatment. These receptors were obtained from a male donor with prostate cancer.

The V call is TRBV30, the J call TRBJ2-5; TRBD2 matches at 10 bases. Germline loops: CDR1 GTSNPN, CDR2 SVGIG (reference sequence). The CDR3 runs to 15 residues. V lost 2 bases to trimming and J lost 2 bases; unmatched junction nucleotides: 5. The CDR3 nucleotides read TGTGCCTGGAGTCTCCTAGCGGGGGTTCAAGAGACCCAGTACTTC. Protein sequence: CAWSLLAGVQETQYF.

This clonotype showed up many times. The chain couples TRBV5-1 to TRBJ2-3; the match to TRBD1 covers 10 bases. V shed 3 bases, J shed 7 bases, and the junction held 5 bases outside the gene matches. The CDR3 totals 14 residues. From germline, CDR1 is SGHRS and CDR2 YFSETQ. This CDR3 reads CASSSGQGEYTQYF. CDR3 DNA: TGCGCCAGCAGCTCCGGACAGGGGGAATATACGCAGTATTTT.

This clonotype was seen at least ten times. The genes are TRBV2 and TRBJ2-7, with no clear D. Per the germline V gene, CDR1 is SNHLY and CDR2 is FYNNEI. This CDR3 contains 14 residues. Trimming took off 0 bases at V and 2 bases at J, with 8 bases between the two ends. CDR3 sequence (DNA): TGTGCCAGCAGTGAAGCGCTTAAGGCCTACGAGCAGTACTTC. Amino acid sequence: CASSEALKAYEQYF.

In regard to this clonotype: A read error is the likely source, as a far larger clone sits one nucleotide away. The CDR3 DNA reads as TGCAGCGTAGTCAGAGGCTCCTACAATGAGCAGTACTTC. Residues: CSVVRGSYNEQYF. The chain is built from TRBV29-1 and TRBJ2-5; no definite D call. The CDR3 loop spans 13 amino acids. Per germline, CDR1 SQVTM and CDR2 ANQGSEA. V was cut by 6 bases and J by 11 bases, with 22 bases left in between. Looking up the rest from reference TRBV29-1 and TRBJ2-5 gives the full variable domain: SAVISQKPSRDICQRGTSLTIQCQVDSQVTMMFWYRQQPGQSLTLIATANQGSEATYESGFVIDKFPISRPNLTFSTLTVSNMSPEDSSIYLCSVVRGSYNEQYFGPGTRLLVL.

In this sample, this clonotype is medium-sized. The chain joins TRBV4-2 to TRBJ2-3; D is undetermined. V was trimmed by 0 bases and J by 2 bases, leaving 12 bases between them. The CDR3 covers 16 residues. CDR1 and CDR2 from the germline V gene are LGHNA and YNFKEQ. CDR3 sequence (DNA): TGTGCCAGCAGCCAAGACCGTAGCACCGCCACAGATACGCAGTATTTT. It translates to CASSQDRSTATDTQYF.

Ten or more counts support this clonotype. The chain links TRBV10-2 to TRBJ2-7; 9 bases map to TRBD2. The trim removed 10 bases at V and 1 base at J, leaving 5 bases unmatched. This CDR3 spans 13 amino acids. Germline values: CDR1 WSHSY, CDR2 SAAADI. This CDR3 is CATRGGSSYEQYF. In nucleotides, the CDR3 is TGCGCCACGCGGGGGGGCAGTTCCTACGAGCAGTACTTC.

On this clonotype: A far larger clone is one base from this, pointing to a likely read error. This chain uses TRBV6-6 with TRBJ2-1; 7 nucleotides agree with TRBD1. The CDR3 has 15 residues. The germline V gene has CDR1 MNHNY and CDR2 SVGAGI (reference sequence). This chain's CDR3 is CASSYGSGQYNEQSF. CDR3 DNA sequence: TGTGCCAGCAGTTACGGATCGGGACAGTACAATGAGCAGTCCTTC.

This clonotype was detected many times. The chain joins TRBV18 to TRBJ2-7, with D hard to call. The V gene's germline CDR1 is KGHSH and CDR2 LQKENI. Trimming took off 0 bases at V and 8 bases at J, with 11 bases between the two ends. The CDR3 length is 13 residues. The CDR3 is CASSPPSGVKQYF. The CDR3 nucleotides are TGTGCCAGCTCACCACCGAGTGGGGTTAAGCAGTACTTC.

Here the CDR3 reads CASSIQATANYGYTF. For the CDR3, the DNA is TGTGCCAGCAGCATACAGGCGACAGCTAACTATGGCTACACCTTC. The chain couples TRBV5-6 to TRBJ1-2; a possible D gene is TRBD1 (5 bases). The CDR3 sequence is 15 residues long. CDR1 and CDR2 from the germline V gene are SGHDT and YYEEEE. V was trimmed by 4 bases and J by 0 bases, leaving 13 bases between them. Based on the CDR3 plus reference TRBV5-6 and TRBJ1-2, the full variable domain is DAGVTQSPTHLIKTRGQQVTLRCSPKSGHDTVSWYQQALGQGPQFIFQYYEEEERQRGNFPDRFSGHQFPNYSSELNVNALLLGDSALYLCASSIQATANYGYTFGSGTRLTVV.

This clonotype showed up many times. The V gene is TRBV7-2, the J gene TRBJ2-3; perhaps D is TRBD1 or TRBD2 (5 bases each). The CDR3 sequence is 15 residues long. V lost 1 base and J 7 bases, leaving 15 bases between the germline ends. Germline assignment: CDR1 SGHTA and CDR2 FQGNSA. The CDR3 sequence: CASSLGGRWGYTQYF. The CDR3 DNA sequence: TGTGCCAGCAGCTTAGGTGGGCGGTGGGGGTATACGCAGTATTTT.

This clonotype was recorded many times. The J gene is TRBJ1-4, the V gene TRBV7-9, with a tentative D call TRBD1 (6 bases). Germline V gene sequence: CDR1 SEHNR, CDR2 FQNEAQ (reference sequence). The CDR3 is 15 residues long. V was trimmed by 0 bases and J by 6 bases, leaving 11 bases between them. CDR3 bases: TGTGCCAGCAGCTTAGCGCGGAGGGGGTATGAAAAACTGTTTTTT. Translating it yields CASSLARRGYEKLFF.

This clonotype was counted ten times or more. The J gene is TRBJ2-3, the V gene TRBV3-1, with TRBD2 matching 8 bases. The CDR3 totals 17 residues. J lost 6 bases, V lost 2 bases, and 13 bases had no gene match. CDR1 and CDR2 from the germline V gene are LGHDT and YNNKEL (reference sequence). The DNA for the CDR3 is TGTGCCAGCAGCCAAAGTCCGGCTAGCGGGTTCCGTGATACGCAGTATTTT. It yields the protein CASSQSPASGFRDTQYF.

There are many counts of this clonotype. This chain connects TRBV7-9 to TRBJ1-1; no reliable D call. Germline CDR1 and CDR2: SEHNR and FQNEAQ (reference sequence). The CDR3 is 10 amino acids. Written as DNA, the CDR3 is TGTGCAGAGAGGAACACTGAAGCTTTCTTT. Protein sequence: CAERNTEAFF.

This clonotype was detected many times. The chain combines TRBV11-2 with TRBJ1-1; no firm D call. The germline V and J ends were trimmed by 5 bases and 1 base, with 11 bases remaining between them. Germline V lookup: CDR1 SGHAT, CDR2 FQNNGV. This CDR3 comprises 14 residues. Here the CDR3 reads CASSPGLRNTEAFF. The CDR3 DNA sequence: TGTGCCAGCAGCCCCGGATTGAGGAACACTGAAGCTTTCTTT. The entire variable domain, with the rest obtained from reference TRBV11-2 and TRBJ1-1, is as follows: EAGVAQSPRYKIIEKRQSVAFWCNPISGHATLYWYQQILGQGPKLLIQFQNNGVVDDSQLPKDRFSAERLKGVDSTLKIQPAKLEDSAVYLCASSPGLRNTEAFFGQGTRLTVV.

This clonotype was counted many times. This chain connects TRBV6-6 to TRBJ2-3; D is perhaps TRBD2 (5 bases). Germline-derived CDR1 and CDR2 are MNHNY and SVGAGI (reference sequence). Deletions cut 8 bases from V and 5 bases from J, with 17 bases between. The length of the CDR3 is 14 residues. CDR3 residues: CASSGLRREDTQYF. In DNA, the CDR3 is TGTGCCAGCTCTGGACTTCGCCGGGAAGATACGCAGTATTTT.

A few counts support this clonotype. The J gene is TRBJ1-1, the V gene TRBV6-2 or TRBV6-3, with a possible D match to TRBD1 (6 bases). Trimming removed 3 bases at V and 3 bases at J, with 11 bases between. Germline V gene data show CDR1 as MNHEY and CDR2 as SVGEGT. The CDR3 extends over 14 amino acids. The CDR3 DNA reads as TGTGCCAGCAGTTATAACCAGGGGCACACTGAAGCTTTCTTT. This translates into CASSYNQGHTEAFF.